This T cell receptor beta chain comes out of a study of blood T cell repertoires in COVID-19 (dated by TCRdb to about 2020). Regarding the research as a whole: Samples covering the acute and convalescent phases of COVID-19 were provided by collaborators in the United States, Italy and Spain. The prospective study material was composed of cDNA or gDNA derived from T cells, B-cell-depleted T cells, or PBMCs. The dataset comprised deeply sampled blood TCRbeta repertoires from subjects exposed to, actively infected with, or recovered from COVID-19. A freely available public database, intended as a resource for researchers studying the immune response to SARS-CoV-2, is where the repertoires were released. The samples were drawn from two sources: the first 160 participants of the ongoing ImmuneRACE study, and about 1,300 subjects contributed by 6 global collaborators. A de-identified subject ID, COVID-19 status, age in years and sex were almost always included in the sample metadata. Where available, HLA class I and class II types were obtained from metadata supplied by the sample provider rather than from assay-based typing. Broader findings and caveats from the paper: How much clinical and demographic metadata was included differed by source and by participant, and the metadata was provided uncurated.

Regarding this clone: Its antigen specificity is not known. Within one base of it there is no much larger clone, and no base qualities were kept.

TCRbeta CDR3 regions were amplified from genomic DNA using the immunoSEQ Assay, a bias-controlled multiplex PCR. Per the source publication's procedure: The number of nucleated cells in each sample was estimated by amplification of reference gene primers within the assay. To quantify the absolute abundance of each unique TCRbeta CDR3 rearrangement, sequence reads were collapsed and filtered. For each sample, productive Simpson clonality was calculated by taking the square root of Simpson's diversity index across productive rearrangements. The clones in this table, taken by TCRdb from immuneACCESS, are in-frame only. Not every clone is retained; where verified, under half of the shortfall comes from an unresolved V gene, and the cause of the rest is unknown. The V and J calls and clone size come from that table; D and trimming were worked out from the DNA. The sample table contains 100,000 to 150,000 clones; only one count was recorded for about nine tenths of them. 11% of the sample goes to the ten largest clones.

In Seattle, one collaborating source enrolled patients while the infection was active and tracked those patients longitudinally over the course of disease. Whole blood was collected in K2EDTA tubes by collaborating institutions according to the institutions' own protocols. For TCRbeta analysis, collaborator samples were shipped as frozen whole blood, as isolated PBMCs, or as DNA extracted from either sample type. Inclusive of the bounding cysteine and phenylalanine, the CDR3 is 15 residues long. Here the CDR3 DNA is all that survives: 45 bases in frame from base 1. From V the trimming removes 3 bases and from J it removes 8 bases, while the gene matches leave 5 bases of the junction unaccounted for. CDR1 and CDR2, looked up from the germline V gene, are MGHDK and SYGVNS.

The receptor was isolated from a woman aged 70-85 years with COVID-19, enrolled during active disease. The sequence links TRBV25-1 to TRBJ1-4, and 11 bases in between align with TRBD1. The sequenced material came from peripheral blood. CDR3 sequence: CASSDSGTGGEKLFF. The sequenced DNA is TGTGCCAGCAGTGACTCCGGGACAGGGGGAGAAAAACTGTTTTTT.